This TCR beta chain was sequenced during a study of breast tumors, draining lymph nodes, adjacent tissues. Study-wide results and limits: Tumor TCR diversity was below lymph nodes but above nontumor tissue. Data fit most tumor T cells coming from lymph node, expanding in tumor. Data only fit, rather than demonstrated, lymph node origin of most tumor T cells.

Breast cancer patients provided tissue from their axillary draining lymph nodes. TCRdb fed the multiplex PCR reads into MiXCR, producing one record per CDR3 protein. The table records some 130,000 distinct CDR3 sequences, just under 20% of them present only once. CDR1 is SGHRS and CDR2 is YFSETQ in the germline V gene. Trimming took 0 bases from V and 7 from J, leaving 14 bases between them. The CDR3 spans 15 residues. Of note for this clonotype: Its target is not known.

The chain carries TRBV5-1 and TRBJ2-4, with a weak D call TRBD2 (5 bases). This sequence was found in a female donor with breast cancer. Some clones in this sample may be carry-over from other donors' samples. Sequenced material: axillary lymph node tissue. The CDR3 is CASSLGRNSGNIQYF. The CDR3 DNA follows: TGCGCCAGCAGCTTGGGTCGGAATTCGGGGAACATTCAGTACTTC.